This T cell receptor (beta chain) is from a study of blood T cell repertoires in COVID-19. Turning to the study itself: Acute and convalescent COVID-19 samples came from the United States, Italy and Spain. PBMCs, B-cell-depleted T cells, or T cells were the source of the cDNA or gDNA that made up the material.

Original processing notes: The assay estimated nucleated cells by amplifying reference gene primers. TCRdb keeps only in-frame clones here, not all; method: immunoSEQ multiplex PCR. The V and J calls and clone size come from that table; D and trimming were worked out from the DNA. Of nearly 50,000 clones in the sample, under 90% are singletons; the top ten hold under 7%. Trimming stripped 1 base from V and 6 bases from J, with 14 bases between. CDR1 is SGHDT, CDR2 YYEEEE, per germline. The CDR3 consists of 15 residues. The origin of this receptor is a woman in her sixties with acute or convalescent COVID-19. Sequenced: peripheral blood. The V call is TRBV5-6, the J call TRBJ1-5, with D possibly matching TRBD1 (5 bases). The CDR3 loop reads CASSLRGDQGQPQHF. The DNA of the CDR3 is TGTGCCAGCAGCTTGCGGGGGGACCAGGGTCAGCCCCAGCATTTT.